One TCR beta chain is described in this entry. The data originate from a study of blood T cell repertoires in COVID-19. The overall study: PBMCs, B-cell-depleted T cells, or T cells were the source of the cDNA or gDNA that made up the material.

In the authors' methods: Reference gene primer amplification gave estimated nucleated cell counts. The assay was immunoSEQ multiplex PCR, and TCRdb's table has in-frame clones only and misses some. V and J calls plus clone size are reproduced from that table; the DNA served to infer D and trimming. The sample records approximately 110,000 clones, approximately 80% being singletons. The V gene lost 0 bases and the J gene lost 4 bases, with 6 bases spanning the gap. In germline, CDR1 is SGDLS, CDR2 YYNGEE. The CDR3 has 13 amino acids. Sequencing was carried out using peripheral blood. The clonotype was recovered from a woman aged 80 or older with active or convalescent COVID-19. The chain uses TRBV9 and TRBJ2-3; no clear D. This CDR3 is CASSVGGSDTQYF. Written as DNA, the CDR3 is TGTGCCAGCAGCGTAGGCGGATCAGATACGCAGTATTTT. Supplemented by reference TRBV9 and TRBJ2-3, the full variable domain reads DSGVTQTPKHLITATGQRVTLRCSPRSGDLSVYWYQQSLDQGLQFLIQYYNGEERAKGNILERFSAQQFPDLHSELNLSSLELGDSALYFCASSVGGSDTQYFGPGTRLTVL.